This is a list of T cell receptor beta chains from one sample in a study of blood T cell repertoires in COVID-19. The table came from immunoSEQ multiplex PCR; TCRdb's copy has only in-frame clones and leaves some out. The table has approximately 70,000 clones, about 88% seen once. Sequenced: peripheral blood. The source of these receptors is a human donor in a cohort sampled during active COVID-19. CDR3s include the opening cysteine and the closing phenylalanine or tryptophan. Fields, in order: J gene, D gene, CDR3 length, V gene, CDR3 protein, CDR3 DNA. D genes are given only for firm matches.

>TRBJ2-7|TRBD1|15|TRBV28
CASSMGDREAHEQYF
TGTGCCAGCAGTATGGGGGACAGGGAAGCCCACGAGCAGTACTTC
>TRBJ1-3|TRBD1|15|TRBV19
CASSNPGQGGNTIYF
TGTGCCAGTAGTAATCCGGGACAGGGAGGAAACACCATATATTTT
>TRBJ2-7|TRBD1|14|TRBV28
CASTSGQGPHEQYF
TGTGCCAGCACATCGGGACAGGGGCCTCACGAGCAGTACTTC
>TRBJ2-7|NA|13|TRBV5-1
CASSLSQGDEQYF
TGCGCCAGCAGCCTTTCACAGGGCGACGAGCAGTACTTC
>TRBJ2-1|TRBD2|15|TRBV9
CASSVVASGYNEQFF
TGTGCCAGCAGCGTAGTGGCTAGCGGCTACAATGAGCAGTTCTTC
>TRBJ2-3|NA|14|TRBV6-5
CASRGTPGPDTQYF
TGTGCCAGCCGGGGGACTCCGGGGCCAGATACGCAGTATTTT
>TRBJ2-2|NA|15|TRBV24-1
CATSIREQDTGELFF
TGTGCCACCAGTATCCGGGAACAAGATACCGGGGAGCTGTTTTTT
>TRBJ1-2|NA|14|TRBV9
CASSAVNRVNGYAF
TGTGCCAGCAGCGCCGTCAACAGGGTTAATGGCTACGCCTTC
>TRBJ2-3|NA|12|TRBV7-9
CASSSIPDTQYF
TGTGCCAGCAGCTCTATACCGGATACGCAGTATTTT
>TRBJ1-4|NA|13|TRBV19
CASSIGGAEKLFF
TGTGCCAGTAGTATTGGAGGGGCCGAAAAACTGTTTTTT